This TCR beta chain appears in the sequencing data of a study of blood T cell repertoires in COVID-19. Overall study: COVID-19 samples collected from the United States, Italy and Spain covered acute and convalescent phases. PBMCs, B-cell-depleted T cells, or T cells provided the cDNA or gDNA that made up the material.

With V trimmed by 3 bases and J by 3 bases, 10 bases remained unmatched. From germline, CDR1 is SGDLS and CDR2 YYNGEE. CDR3 length equals 17 residues. This clone showed up just a few times. As processed by the authors: Nucleated cell number was recorded as an estimate derived from reference gene primer amplification. Repertoires were generated with immunoSEQ multiplex PCR, while TCRdb's copy carries only in-frame clones and drops some. The D gene and trimming were derived from the DNA, and the V and J assignments and clone size from that table. The table lists about 82,000 clones, under 90% of them singletons, with 12% in the top ten.

The chain combines TRBV9 with TRBJ2-1; 9 bases agree with TRBD2. Material for sequencing was peripheral blood. The clonotype was recovered from a woman aged 40 to 49 with active or convalescent COVID-19. The CDR3 spells CASSEPSKAGGYNEQFF. In DNA form, the CDR3 reads TGTGCCAGCAGCGAGCCCTCCAAAGCGGGGGGCTACAATGAGCAGTTCTTC. Combining the CDR3 with reference TRBV9 and TRBJ2-1 gives the whole variable domain DSGVTQTPKHLITATGQRVTLRCSPRSGDLSVYWYQQSLDQGLQFLIQYYNGEERAKGNILERFSAQQFPDLHSELNLSSLELGDSALYFCASSEPSKAGGYNEQFFGPGTRLTVL.